Below, 18 T cell receptor beta chains from the same sample are listed, as sequenced in a study of cytomegalovirus exposure and HLA in healthy donors. Primers: 60 Vbeta forward and 13 Jbeta reverse. Generated by immunoSEQ multiplex PCR, the TCRdb table keeps only in-frame clones and is missing some. The sample yields about 160,000 clones, roughly 80% seen once. Material for sequencing was PBMCs. These receptors were collected from a man aged 35 to 55 in good health and CMV-seronegative.

The V gene is TRBV29-1, the J gene TRBJ1-2; the D is unclear. The CDR3 sequence is 12 residues long. Germline CDR1 reads SQVTM; CDR2 reads ANQGSEA. Trimming left V 3 bases short and J 2 bases short, with 7 bases between. The DNA for the CDR3 is TGCAGCGTTGACGAGGGAAACTATGGCTACACCTTC. Translation: CSVDEGNYGYTF.

The V gene is TRBV4-1, the J gene TRBJ1-2; 8 bases map to TRBD1. Trimming cost V 0 bases and J 1 base; bases outside gene matches: 4. The CDR3 runs 16 residues. Germline CDR1 is MGHRA and CDR2 is YSYEKL. CDR3 protein: CASSQDMTGVNYGYTF. DNA of the CDR3: TGCGCCAGCAGCCAAGATATGACAGGGGTTAACTATGGCTACACCTTC.

This clone appeared a few times. The J gene is TRBJ2-5, the V gene TRBV6-1, with 7 nucleotides matching TRBD2. The CDR3 spans 14 residues. With V trimmed by 6 bases and J by 3 bases, 7 bases remained unmatched. In germline, CDR1 is MNHNS, CDR2 SASEGT. CDR3 nucleotide sequence: TGTGCCAGCAGACGGACTAGTCAGAAAGAGACCCAGTACTTC. It encodes CASRRTSQKETQYF.

The rearrangement uses TRBV9 and TRBJ2-7, with TRBD2 matching over 10 bases. Germline CDR1 reads SGDLS; CDR2 reads YYNGEE. With 3 bases clipped from V and 5 bases from J, the junction kept 8 bases outside the gene matches. The CDR3 covers 15 residues. CDR3 in amino acids: CASSAAGGRHNEQYF. In DNA form, the CDR3 reads TGTGCCAGCAGCGCAGCGGGGGGGCGGCACAACGAGCAGTACTTC.

The chain combines TRBV9 with TRBJ1-6, with 7 bases that match TRBD1. The CDR3 runs 16 residues. CDR1 is SGDLS and CDR2 is YYNGEE in the germline V gene. V was pared by 0 bases and J by 7 bases, with 7 bases of the junction left unmatched. The CDR3 is CASSVEAGQINSPLHF. The DNA for the CDR3 is TGTGCCAGCAGCGTAGAGGCGGGACAGATAAATTCACCCCTCCACTTT.

The CDR3 sequence: CASSQDLASLDTQYF. The CDR3, as DNA: TGTGCCAGCAGCCAAGATTTGGCTAGCCTAGATACGCAGTATTTT. The rearrangement uses TRBV4-2 and TRBJ2-3; D is perhaps TRBD2 (5 bases). This CDR3 contains 15 residues. Between the trimmed V and J ends, which lost 0 bases and 5 bases, there was a span of 12 bases. Looked up from germline, CDR1 is LGHNA and CDR2 is YNFKEQ.

The V and J genes are TRBV7-6 and TRBJ1-5, with D perhaps matching TRBD1 (5 bases). The CDR3 consists of 13 residues. V shed 4 bases and J shed 7 bases, with 11 bases lying between them. Germline V gives CDR1 SGHVS, CDR2 FNYEAQ. CDR3 DNA sequence: TGTGCCAGCAGCTATGATCAGGGCCAGCCCCAGCATTTT. It specifies CASSYDQGQPQHF.

The chain employs TRBV14 and TRBJ2-3, with a possible D match to TRBD1 (5 bases). V was trimmed by 4 bases and J by 2 bases, leaving 16 bases between them. The CDR3 totals 16 residues. From germline, CDR1 is SGHDN and CDR2 FVKESK. Here the CDR3 DNA reads TGTGCCAGCAGCCCTATTCCAGGGATATTCACAGATACGCAGTATTTT. Translated: CASSPIPGIFTDTQYF.

This clone was counted a few times. The rearrangement links TRBV11-2 to TRBJ1-2; no reliable D call. Germline V CDR1 and CDR2: SGHAT, FQNNGV. V was clipped by 5 bases and J by 4 bases, with 17 bases between them. The CDR3 extends over 15 amino acids. In nucleotides, the CDR3 is TGTGCCAGCAGCCCCGGAGGTATCCACTCCTATGGCTACACCTTC. Amino acid sequence: CASSPGGIHSYGYTF.

The chain has TRBV4-2 and TRBJ2-1, with 8 bases identical to TRBD2. The germline CDR1 and CDR2 sequences are LGHNA and YNFKEQ. The CDR3 is 16 residues long. Trimming at V came to 4 bases and at J to 7 bases, leaving 12 bases not matched to a gene. The CDR3 is CASSPQRASGRNEQFF. CDR3 nucleotides: TGTGCCAGCAGCCCTCAGCGGGCGAGCGGGAGAAATGAGCAGTTCTTC.

This clone was seen only a few times. The chain links TRBV27 to TRBJ1-1; D is ambiguous. V lost 7 bases and J lost 1, with 10 bases in between. The CDR3 runs 13 residues. Germline CDR1 and CDR2: MNHEY and SMNVEV (reference sequence). The DNA for the CDR3 is TGTGCCAGCACCTTACGGGGGAACACTGAAGCTTTCTTT. Its translation: CASTLRGNTEAFF.

The V call is TRBV6-6, the J call TRBJ1-5; D may be TRBD1 (5 bases). The CDR3 spans 14 residues. Trimming took 2 bases from V and 4 from J, leaving 9 bases between them. The germline gives CDR1 MNHNY, CDR2 SVGAGI (reference sequence). The DNA of the CDR3 is TGTGCCAGCAGTTACCCGTCAGGGAATCAGCCCCAGCATTTT. Protein sequence: CASSYPSGNQPQHF.

The chain has TRBV5-1 and TRBJ2-7; 7 bases map to TRBD1. Germline trimming cut 0 bases from V and 3 bases from J; bases unmatched to any gene: 6. Germline loops: CDR1 SGHRS, CDR2 YFSETQ. The CDR3 sequence is 15 residues long. For the CDR3, the DNA is TGCGCCAGCAGCTTGGATGGGACAGCTAGCTACGAGCAGTACTTC. This translates into CASSLDGTASYEQYF.

This clone was seen only once. The rearrangement links TRBV25-1 to TRBJ1-5; possible D gene TRBD1, 6 bases. CDR3 size: 14 residues. Germline CDR1 MGHDK, CDR2 SYGVNS. V was cut by 2 bases and J by 3 bases, with 8 bases left in between. The CDR3, as DNA: TGTGCCAGCAGTGAAGGGGGCTCCAATCAGCCCCAGCATTTT. Translating gives CASSEGGSNQPQHF.

About this clone itself: Germline and junction disagree at one end, which may indicate a read error. Other DNA sequences within the sample encode an identical CDR3. J is TRBJ1-5 and V is TRBV7-9; the D gene is possibly TRBD1 (6 bases). The CDR3 is 15 amino acids. Germline V lookup: CDR1 SEHNR, CDR2 FQNEAQ (reference sequence). DNA of the CDR3: TGCGCCAGCAGCTTAGGAGGAGCAGGGGATCAGCCCCAGCATTTT. This sequence encodes CASSLGGAGDQPQHF. Full variable domain (outside the CDR3, taken from reference TRBV7-9 and TRBJ1-5): DTGVSQNPRHKITKRGQNVTFRCDPISEHNRLYWYRQTLGQGPEFLTYFQNEAQLEKSRLLSDRFSAERPKGSFSTLEIQRTEQGDSAMYLCASSLGGAGDQPQHFGDGTRLSIL.

The chain carries TRBV19 and TRBJ2-5; 11 positions match TRBD2. Germline values: CDR1 LNHDA, CDR2 SQIVND (reference sequence). The CDR3 covers 15 residues. The ends lost 4 bases at V and 2 bases at J; junction bases unmatched: 3. In nucleotides, the CDR3 is TGTGCCAGTAGTACTAGCGGGGGGCCTCAAGAGACCCAGTACTTC. It specifies CASSTSGGPQETQYF.

A note on this clone: The same CDR3 can be traced to other DNA sequences in this sample. The chain employs TRBV4-2 and TRBJ1-1; 10 positions match TRBD1. Germline values: CDR1 LGHNA, CDR2 YNFKEQ. The CDR3 is 17 residues long. V was clipped by 7 bases and J by 3 bases; unmatched bases: 14. The CDR3 coding sequence is TGTGCCAGCAACAACCCCGGGACAGGGGTCCTGGACACTGAAGCTTTCTTT. Its protein product is CASNNPGTGVLDTEAFF.

This clone was counted between two and nine times. This chain links TRBV28 with TRBJ1-2; D gene unclear. The CDR3 consists of 13 residues. Germline CDR1 and CDR2: MDHEN and SYDVKM. Trimming cost V 5 bases and J 8 bases, with 15 bases left between them. In DNA, the CDR3 is TGTGCCAGCAGTCCAATCGAGGCGGGAGGCTACACCTTC. The encoded protein is CASSPIEAGGYTF.